These T cell receptor beta chains were read from a single sample in a study of identical twins. MiXCR was run by TCRdb on the 5' RACE reads, yielding one entry per CDR3 protein. The profile shows about 890,000 distinct CDR3 sequences, around an eighth of them singletons. The data also belong to a second study, concerning yellow fever vaccine responses in identical twins.

The sequenced sample consisted of PBMCs. These receptors all stem from a woman under 30 in good health. Each CDR3 is given with its conserved first and last residue. The D gene is left open where the match is weak. Clone size is not always given. Where it is, it says once, few, many or a class for expanded clones.

CDR3aa,CDR3nt,v_gene,d_gene,j_gene,abundance
CASSPPPSYSPLHF,TGTGCCAGCAGTCCCCCCCCGTCTTATTCACCCCTCCACTTT,TRBV27,.,TRBJ1-6,few
CASSLELAQYF,TGTGCCAGCAGTCTGGAGTTGGCGCAGTATTTT,TRBV12-3/TRBV12-4,.,TRBJ2-3,many
CASTQASGSENEQFF,TGTGCCAGCACCCAAGCTAGCGGGAGTGAGAATGAGCAGTTCTTC,TRBV3-1,TRBD2,TRBJ2-1,.
CASSVLAGEQDTQYF,TGTGCCAGCAGTGTACTAGCGGGGGAGCAGGATACGCAGTATTTT,TRBV6-4,TRBD2,TRBJ2-3,many
CASRQGDGSYEQYF,TGTGCCAGCAGGCAAGGGGACGGAAGTTACGAGCAGTACTTC,TRBV12-3/TRBV12-4,.,TRBJ2-7,many
CASSPFSGMRSDQETQYF,TGTGCCAGCAGCCCCTTTTCGGGGATGAGGTCCGATCAAGAGACCCAGTACTTC,TRBV11-1,.,TRBJ2-5,.
CASRSGLEAGEQYF,TGTGCCAGCAGGTCTGGGCTAGAGGCGGGCGAGCAGTACTTC,TRBV27,.,TRBJ2-7,few
CSADSGGRSHNEQFF,TGCAGTGCCGATTCGGGGGGCCGCTCCCACAATGAGCAGTTCTTC,TRBV20-1,.,TRBJ2-1,.
CSAHLGGDTEAFF,TGCAGTGCACACCTCGGAGGGGACACTGAAGCTTTCTTT,TRBV20-1,.,TRBJ1-1,.
CASSPMTSGPYNEQFF,TGCGCCAGCAGCCCCATGACTAGCGGGCCCTACAATGAGCAGTTCTTC,TRBV5-1,TRBD2,TRBJ2-1,many
CASSRLSTGRNEQFF,TGTGCCAGCAGCCGACTATCAACCGGCCGAAATGAGCAGTTCTTC,TRBV3-1,.,TRBJ2-1,few
CASSKGRGNYTGELFF,TGTGCCAGCAGCAAAGGGCGGGGGAACTACACCGGGGAGCTGTTTTTT,TRBV21-1,.,TRBJ2-2,many
CSAATSGGGDEQFF,TGCAGTGCCGCGACTAGCGGAGGGGGGGATGAGCAGTTCTTC,TRBV20-1,TRBD2,TRBJ2-1,.
CASSPYHLTNTEAFF,TGTGCCAGCAGCCCCTACCACCTAACAAACACTGAAGCTTTCTTT,TRBV3-1,.,TRBJ1-1,many
CASSQGWGSYEQYF,TGCGCCAGCAGCCAAGGGTGGGGCTCCTACGAGCAGTACTTC,TRBV4-1,.,TRBJ2-7,few
CASSVAGSYNEQFF,TGTGCCAGCAGTGTAGCGGGGAGCTACAATGAGCAGTTCTTC,TRBV28,TRBD2,TRBJ2-1,many
CASSSGWELFF,TGTGCCAGCAGTTCCGGGTGGGAACTGTTTTTT,TRBV12-3/TRBV12-4,.,TRBJ1-4,few
CSVKGQRNTEAFF,TGCAGCGTGAAGGGACAGAGGAACACTGAAGCTTTCTTT,TRBV29-1,TRBD1,TRBJ1-1,many
CASSPAGASYNEQFF,TGTGCCAGCAGCCCAGCGGGAGCCTCCTACAATGAGCAGTTCTTC,TRBV7-7,TRBD2,TRBJ2-1,few
CASSLQGGTSGANVLTF,TGTGCCAGCAGCTTACAAGGGGGTACCTCTGGGGCCAACGTCCTGACTTTC,TRBV7-9,.,TRBJ2-6,.
CSAPSAGGPGELFF,TGCAGTGCCCCCTCAGCGGGGGGGCCCGGGGAGCTGTTTTTT,TRBV20-1,TRBD2,TRBJ2-2,.
CASSLYIGEQFF,TGTGCCAGCAGCCTATACATTGGTGAGCAGTTCTTC,TRBV7-9,.,TRBJ2-1,many
CASSYSFGGGGYTF,TGTGCCAGCAGTTACTCCTTCGGAGGAGGGGGCTACACCTTC,TRBV6-5,.,TRBJ1-2,few
CSASPGQGGNTIYF,TGCAGTGCTAGTCCTGGACAGGGTGGAAACACCATATATTTT,TRBV20-1,TRBD1,TRBJ1-3,.
CASSQKAGATDTQYF,TGTGCCAGCAGCCAGAAGGCGGGGGCGACAGATACGCAGTATTTT,TRBV7-2,.,TRBJ2-3,few
CASGGTGPPYGYTF,TGTGCCAGCGGCGGGACAGGGCCTCCCTATGGCTACACCTTC,TRBV5-8,TRBD1,TRBJ1-2,many
CASSGRQGSSYNEQFF,TGTGCCAGCAGCGGCAGGCAGGGGAGCTCCTACAATGAGCAGTTCTTC,TRBV4-2,.,TRBJ2-1,.
CASRLPGLAQETQYF,TGTGCCAGCAGACTACCGGGGCTAGCACAGGAGACCCAGTACTTC,TRBV11-2,.,TRBJ2-5,.
CASSSIVRGNTGELFF,TGTGCCAGCAGCTCCATAGTCCGGGGGAACACCGGGGAGCTGTTTTTT,TRBV7-9,.,TRBJ2-2,.
CASSLRVTTTDTQYF,TGTGCCAGCAGTTTACGGGTAACAACCACAGATACGCAGTATTTT,TRBV12-3/TRBV12-4,.,TRBJ2-3,.
CASSFQGSDWTYEQYF,TGTGCCAGCAGTTTCCAGGGGTCGGATTGGACCTACGAGCAGTACTTC,TRBV12-3/TRBV12-4,.,TRBJ2-7,.
CASTSGYTEAFF,TGTGCCAGCACCTCAGGGTACACTGAAGCTTTCTTT,TRBV7-9,.,TRBJ1-1,few
CASRPAGQLFGYTF,TGTGCCAGCAGACCGGCGGGACAGCTATTTGGCTACACCTTC,TRBV6-1,TRBD1,TRBJ1-2,.
CASMMIQGGSPLHF,TGTGCCAGCATGATGATTCAGGGAGGTTCACCCCTCCACTTT,TRBV2,.,TRBJ1-6,few
CASSPGTAGGEQFF,TGTGCCAGCAGCCCCGGGACAGCCGGGGGGGAGCAGTTCTTC,TRBV7-3,.,TRBJ2-1,.
CASSTFRTDRPNEKLFF,TGTGCCAGTAGTACTTTCCGAACGGACAGACCCAATGAAAAACTGTTTTTT,TRBV19,.,TRBJ1-4,.
CASSESTRAYEQYF,TGCGCCAGCAGTGAGTCGACGAGAGCCTACGAGCAGTACTTC,TRBV10-2,.,TRBJ2-7,.
CSARVRGPSSVPYNEQFF,TGCAGTGCTAGAGTCCGGGGACCGAGCTCGGTCCCCTACAATGAGCAGTTCTTC,TRBV20-1,.,TRBJ2-1,few
CASSYSTSGQETQYF,TGTGCCAGCAGTTACTCGACTAGTGGGCAAGAGACCCAGTACTTC,TRBV6-5,.,TRBJ2-5,many
CASSPSPGGEWSQETQYF,TGTGCCAGCAGTCCAAGCCCAGGGGGCGAATGGAGCCAAGAGACCCAGTACTTC,TRBV5-5,TRBD1,TRBJ2-5,few
CASSQDGLAGYNEQFF,TGTGCCAGCAGCCAAGATGGGCTAGCGGGGTACAATGAGCAGTTCTTC,TRBV3-1,TRBD2,TRBJ2-1,many
CASSPTRAGDRGELFF,TGTGCCAGCAGTCCTACCAGGGCAGGGGATAGGGGGGAGCTGTTTTTT,TRBV6-1,.,TRBJ2-2,few
CASSSPLGDEKLFF,TGTGCCAGCAGCTCCCCTCTGGGGGATGAAAAACTGTTTTTT,TRBV7-9,.,TRBJ1-4,many
CSASIEILSGYTF,TGCAGTGCTAGCATTGAGATTCTCTCTGGCTACACCTTC,TRBV20-1,.,TRBJ1-2,.
CASGGQGLAGGTGELFF,TGTGCCAGCGGGGGCCAGGGTCTAGCGGGGGGTACCGGGGAGCTGTTTTTT,TRBV6-1,TRBD2,TRBJ2-2,.
CASSSRPRDREAFF,TGTGCCAGCAGTTCACGCCCCCGGGACAGAGAAGCTTTCTTT,TRBV27,TRBD1,TRBJ1-1,.
CSASVAGGRIEQFF,TGCAGTGCTAGTGTAGCGGGGGGGCGGATTGAGCAGTTCTTC,TRBV20-1,TRBD2,TRBJ2-1,few
CASSQDTGPNNEQFF,TGTGCCAGCAGCCAAGATACAGGCCCCAACAATGAGCAGTTCTTC,TRBV3-2,.,TRBJ2-1,few
CASSQESPSGGRTDTQYF,TGCGCCAGCAGCCAAGAATCCCCTAGCGGGGGCCGCACAGATACGCAGTATTTT,TRBV4-1,TRBD2,TRBJ2-3,.